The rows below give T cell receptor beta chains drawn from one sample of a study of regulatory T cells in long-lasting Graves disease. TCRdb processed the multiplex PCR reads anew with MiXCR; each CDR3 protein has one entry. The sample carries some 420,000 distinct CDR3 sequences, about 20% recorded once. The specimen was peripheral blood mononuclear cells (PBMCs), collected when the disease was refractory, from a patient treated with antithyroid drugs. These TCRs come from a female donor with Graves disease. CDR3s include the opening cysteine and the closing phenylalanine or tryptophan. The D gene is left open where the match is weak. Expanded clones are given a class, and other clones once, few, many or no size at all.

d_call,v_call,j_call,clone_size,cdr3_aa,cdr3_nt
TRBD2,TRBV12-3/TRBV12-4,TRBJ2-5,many,CASNSGGREETQYF,TGTGCCAGCAATAGCGGGGGCCGGGAAGAGACCCAGTACTTC
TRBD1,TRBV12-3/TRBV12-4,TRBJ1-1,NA,CASSGGTDPLVTEAFF,TGTGCCAGCAGCGGGGGGACAGACCCTTTGGTGACTGAAGCTTTCTTT
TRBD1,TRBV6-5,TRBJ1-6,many,CASSYDRDRGGSPLHF,TGTGCCAGCAGTTATGACCGGGACAGGGGTGGTTCACCCCTCCACTTT
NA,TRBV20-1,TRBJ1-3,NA,CSASTQALSGNTIYF,TGCAGTGCTAGTACCCAGGCTCTTTCTGGAAACACCATATATTTT
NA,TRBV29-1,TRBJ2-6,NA,CSARGGLSGANVLTF,TGCAGCGCGAGGGGCGGACTCTCTGGGGCCAACGTCCTGACTTTC
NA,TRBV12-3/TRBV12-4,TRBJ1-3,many,CASRIDEGGTIYF,TGTGCCAGCCGCATAGATGAGGGGGGCACCATATATTTT
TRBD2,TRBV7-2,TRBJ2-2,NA,CASSLGPSGATGELFF,TGTGCCAGCAGCTTAGGACCGAGCGGGGCTACCGGGGAGCTGTTTTTT
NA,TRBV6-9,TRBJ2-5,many,CASSYSKRRETQYF,TGTGCCAGCAGTTACTCGAAGCGGAGGGAGACCCAGTACTTC
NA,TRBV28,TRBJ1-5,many,CASSLPGAGQPQHF,TGTGCCAGCAGTTTACCGGGTGCGGGTCAGCCCCAGCATTTT
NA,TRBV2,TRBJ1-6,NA,CASKNYGGPNFPLHF,TGTGCCAGCAAAAACTATGGGGGTCCAAATTTCCCCCTCCACTTT
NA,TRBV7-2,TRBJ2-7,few,CASSSHGIRSYEQYF,TGTGCCAGCAGCTCCCACGGGATCCGCTCCTACGAGCAGTACTTC
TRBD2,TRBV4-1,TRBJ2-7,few,CASSQPTSGKYEQYF,TGCGCCAGCAGCCAGCCGACTAGCGGGAAGTACGAGCAGTACTTC
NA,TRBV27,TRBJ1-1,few,CATKTTGRTEAFF,TGTGCCACGAAGACAACAGGGCGTACTGAAGCTTTCTTT
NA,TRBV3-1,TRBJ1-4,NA,CASSQILITNEKLFF,TGTGCCAGCAGCCAAATATTAATAACTAATGAAAAACTGTTTTTT
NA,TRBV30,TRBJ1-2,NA,CAGKTEVHGGYTF,TGTGCCGGCAAGACAGAAGTTCATGGAGGCTACACCTTC
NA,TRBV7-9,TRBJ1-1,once,CASSFRVSEAFF,TGTGCCAGCAGCTTTAGAGTGTCTGAAGCTTTCTTT
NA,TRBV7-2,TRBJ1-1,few,CASSLGGEILAFF,TGTGCCAGCAGCTTAGGGGGGGAAATCTTAGCTTTCTTT
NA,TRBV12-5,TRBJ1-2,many,CASVASGGNYGYTF,TGTGCTAGTGTAGCCTCGGGAGGTAACTATGGCTACACCTTC
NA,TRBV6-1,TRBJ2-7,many,CASNPEEGAAYEQYF,TGTGCCAGCAACCCTGAGGAAGGGGCTGCCTACGAGCAGTACTTC
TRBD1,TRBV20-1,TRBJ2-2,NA,CSAVRDRTGELFF,TGCAGTGCGGTCCGGGACAGAACCGGGGAGCTGTTTTTT
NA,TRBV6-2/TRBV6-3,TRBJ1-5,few,CASSYRGYDQPQHF,TGTGCCAGCAGTTATAGGGGATATGACCAGCCCCAGCATTTT
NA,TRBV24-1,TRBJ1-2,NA,CATSDWKGKGGYTF,TGTGCCACCAGTGATTGGAAGGGGAAGGGTGGCTACACCTTC
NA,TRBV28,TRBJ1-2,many,CASSFGRANGYTF,TGTGCCAGCAGTTTCGGCAGGGCTAATGGCTACACCTTC
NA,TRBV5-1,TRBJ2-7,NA,CASSTGDSPYERYF,TGCGCCAGCAGCACTGGAGATTCGCCCTACGAGCGGTACTTC
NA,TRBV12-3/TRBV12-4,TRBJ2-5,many,CASSWARETQYF,TGTGCCAGCAGTTGGGCGAGGGAGACCCAGTACTTC
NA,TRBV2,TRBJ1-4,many,CASSIGPNEKLFF,TGTGCCAGCAGTATAGGGCCTAATGAAAAACTGTTTTTT
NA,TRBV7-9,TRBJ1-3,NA,CASSPLGGSGNTIYF,TGTGCCAGCAGCCCCCTCGGGGGGTCCGGAAACACCATATATTTT
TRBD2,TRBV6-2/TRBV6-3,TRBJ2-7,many,CASNDRGGSYEQYF,TGTGCCAGTAACGATCGGGGGGGCTCCTACGAGCAGTACTTC
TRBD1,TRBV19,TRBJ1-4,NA,CASGQEPTNEKLFF,TGTGCCAGTGGACAGGAACCAACTAATGAAAAACTGTTTTTT
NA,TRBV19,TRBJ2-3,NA,CASRRPQEDTQYF,TGTGCCAGTCGTAGGCCGCAGGAAGATACGCAGTATTTT
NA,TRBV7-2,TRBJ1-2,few,CASSLGSERPNYGYTF,TGTGCCAGCAGCTTAGGCTCGGAACGGCCCAACTATGGCTACACCTTC
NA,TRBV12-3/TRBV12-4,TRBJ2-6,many,CASSPRAGGANVLTF,TGTGCCAGCAGTCCCCGGGCTGGTGGGGCCAACGTCCTGACTTTC
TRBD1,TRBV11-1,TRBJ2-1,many,CASSPGTGEFDEQFF,TGTGCCAGCAGCCCGGGGACAGGGGAATTCGATGAGCAGTTCTTC
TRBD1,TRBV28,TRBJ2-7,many,CASSTLTGGRNEQYF,TGTGCCAGCAGTACACTAACAGGGGGCCGGAACGAGCAGTACTTC
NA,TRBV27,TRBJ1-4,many,CASSLDWGSVLFF,TGTGCCAGCAGTTTGGATTGGGGTTCGGTACTGTTTTTT
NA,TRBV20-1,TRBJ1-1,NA,CSAARLELGTEAFF,TGCAGTGCAGCCCGACTCGAACTGGGCACTGAAGCTTTCTTT
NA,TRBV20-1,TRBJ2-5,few,CSARDLPMRLRETQYF,TGCAGTGCTAGAGATTTGCCTATGCGACTAAGGGAGACCCAGTACTTC
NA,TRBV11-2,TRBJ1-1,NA,CASSRPAALNTEAFF,TGTGCCAGCAGCCGTCCCGCAGCTTTGAACACTGAAGCTTTCTTT
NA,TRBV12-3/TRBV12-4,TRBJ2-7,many,CASRPQGGGYSEQYF,TGTGCCAGCAGACCCCAGGGGGGGGGATACTCCGAGCAGTACTTC
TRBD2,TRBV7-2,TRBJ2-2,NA,CASSQWSGGNTGELFF,TGTGCCAGCAGCCAATGGAGCGGGGGGAACACCGGGGAGCTGTTTTTT
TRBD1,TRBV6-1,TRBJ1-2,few,CASRDGQGAFGYTF,TGTGCCAGCAGAGACGGACAGGGGGCGTTTGGCTACACCTTC